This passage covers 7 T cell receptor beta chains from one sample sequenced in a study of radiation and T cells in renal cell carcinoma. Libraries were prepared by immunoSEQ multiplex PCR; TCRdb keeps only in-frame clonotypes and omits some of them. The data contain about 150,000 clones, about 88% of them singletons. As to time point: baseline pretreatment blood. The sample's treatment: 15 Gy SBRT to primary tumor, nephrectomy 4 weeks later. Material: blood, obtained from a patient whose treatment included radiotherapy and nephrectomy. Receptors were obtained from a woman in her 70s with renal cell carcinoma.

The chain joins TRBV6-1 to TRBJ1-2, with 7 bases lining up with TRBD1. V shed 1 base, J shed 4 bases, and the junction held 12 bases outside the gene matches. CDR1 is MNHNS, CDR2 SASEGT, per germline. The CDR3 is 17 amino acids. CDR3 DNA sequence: TGTGCCAGCAGTGAAGGGATCGTAGGGGGCGGAATCTATGGCTACACCTTC. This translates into CASSEGIVGGGIYGYTF.

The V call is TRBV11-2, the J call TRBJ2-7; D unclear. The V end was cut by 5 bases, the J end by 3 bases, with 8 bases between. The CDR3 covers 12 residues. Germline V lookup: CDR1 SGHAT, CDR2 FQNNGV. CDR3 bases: TGTGCCAGCAGCCACTCCGGCTACGAGCAGTACTTC. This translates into CASSHSGYEQYF.

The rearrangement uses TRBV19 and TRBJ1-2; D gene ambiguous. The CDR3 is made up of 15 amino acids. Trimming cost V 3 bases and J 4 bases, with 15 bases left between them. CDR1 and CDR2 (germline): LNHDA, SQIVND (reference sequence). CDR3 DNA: TGTGCCAGTAGTATTAGGAACAGAGAGAGCTATGGCTACACCTTC. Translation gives CASSIRNRESYGYTF.

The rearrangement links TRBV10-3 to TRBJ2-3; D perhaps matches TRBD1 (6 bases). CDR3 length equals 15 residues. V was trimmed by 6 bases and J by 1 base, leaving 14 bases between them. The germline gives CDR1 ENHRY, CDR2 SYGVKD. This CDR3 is CAIRGARVGTDTQYF. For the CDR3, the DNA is TGTGCCATCAGGGGGGCCAGGGTGGGCACAGATACGCAGTATTTT.

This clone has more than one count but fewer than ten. CDR3 region: CASIRQGYTEAFF. The CDR3 region has the DNA TGTGCCAGCATCCGACAGGGTTACACTGAAGCTTTCTTT. V is TRBV28 and J is TRBJ1-1; 7 nucleotides line up with TRBD1. The CDR3 spans 13 residues. J lost 3 bases, V lost 7 bases, and 5 bases had no gene match. CDR1 is MDHEN, CDR2 SYDVKM, per germline. Together with reference TRBV28 and TRBJ1-1, the CDR3 gives the full variable domain: DVKVTQSSRYLVKRTGEKVFLECVQDMDHENMFWYRQDPGLGLRLIYFSYDVKMKEKGDIPEGYSVSREKKERFSLILESASTNQTSMYLCASIRQGYTEAFFGQGTRLTVV.

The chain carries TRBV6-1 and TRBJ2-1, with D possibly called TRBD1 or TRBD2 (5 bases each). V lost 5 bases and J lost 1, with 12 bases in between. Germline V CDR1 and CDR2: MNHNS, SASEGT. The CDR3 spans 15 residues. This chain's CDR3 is CASSSRDGSYNEQFF. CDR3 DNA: TGTGCCAGCAGTTCCCGGGACGGATCCTACAATGAGCAGTTCTTC.

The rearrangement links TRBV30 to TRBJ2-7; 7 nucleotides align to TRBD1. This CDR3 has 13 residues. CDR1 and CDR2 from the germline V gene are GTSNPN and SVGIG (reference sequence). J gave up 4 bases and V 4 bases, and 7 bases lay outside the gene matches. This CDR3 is CAWTPGTAYEQYF. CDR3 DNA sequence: TGTGCCTGGACCCCCGGGACAGCTTACGAGCAGTACTTC.